This TCR beta chain was obtained from a study of T cell changes during pregnancy in multiple sclerosis. TCRdb keeps only in-frame clones here, not all; method: immunoSEQ multiplex PCR. The data hold approximately 50,000 clones, with 92% observed a single time. The length of the CDR3 is 15 residues. V lost 0 bases and J 4 bases, leaving 12 bases between the germline ends. Germline values: CDR1 SGHAT, CDR2 FQNNGV. Material: CD4+ T cells from peripheral blood mononuclear cells, obtained after pregnancy. The sequence was obtained from a female donor with multiple sclerosis, enrolled in a pregnancy study. This sequence joins TRBV11-2 and TRBJ1-1; tentative D call: TRBD1 (6 bases). CDR3 nucleotides: TGTGCCAGCAGCTTAGATCGGTGGGGGCTCACTGAAGCTTTCTTT. Encoded protein: CASSLDRWGLTEAFF.